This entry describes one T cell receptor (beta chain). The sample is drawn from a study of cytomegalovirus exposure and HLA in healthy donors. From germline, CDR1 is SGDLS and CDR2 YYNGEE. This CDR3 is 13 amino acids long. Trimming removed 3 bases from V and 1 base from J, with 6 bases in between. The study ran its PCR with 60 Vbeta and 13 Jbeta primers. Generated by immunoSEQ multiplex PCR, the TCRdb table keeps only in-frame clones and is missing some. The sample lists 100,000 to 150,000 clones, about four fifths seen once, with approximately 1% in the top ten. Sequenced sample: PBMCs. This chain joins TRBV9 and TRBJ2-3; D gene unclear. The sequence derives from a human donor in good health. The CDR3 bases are TGTGCCAGCAGCGGCCGGGGCACAGATACGCAGTATTTT. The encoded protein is CASSGRGTDTQYF.